This T cell receptor beta chain was captured by sequencing in a study of blood T cell repertoires in COVID-19. The overall study: Sample material is recorded as cDNA or gDNA derived from T cells, B-cell-depleted T cells, or PBMCs.

CDR3 length: 15 residues. V gave up 2 bases and J gave up 9 bases, with 16 bases separating them. The germline CDR1 and CDR2 sequences are LGHDT and YNNKEL (reference sequence). Assignment of participants to cohorts was predicated upon participant-reported clinical history. Up to 2 weeks before entering the study, exposed participants had met a COVID-19 case. Profiling relied on immunoSEQ multiplex PCR, and the TCRdb table lists in-frame clones only, not all of them. The data contain 280,000 or so clones, about nine tenths of them singletons. This receptor was obtained from a woman between 50 and 59 years old who had been exposed to COVID-19. The J gene is TRBJ2-2, the V gene TRBV3-1 (or the pseudogene TRBV3-2), with D possibly being TRBD1 (5 bases). Sequencing used PBMCs or T cells enriched from blood (not recorded which). In DNA form, the CDR3 reads TGTGCCAGCAGCCAAACAGGTCCATTACACCGGGAGCTGTTTTTT. Its translation: CASSQTGPLHRELFF.